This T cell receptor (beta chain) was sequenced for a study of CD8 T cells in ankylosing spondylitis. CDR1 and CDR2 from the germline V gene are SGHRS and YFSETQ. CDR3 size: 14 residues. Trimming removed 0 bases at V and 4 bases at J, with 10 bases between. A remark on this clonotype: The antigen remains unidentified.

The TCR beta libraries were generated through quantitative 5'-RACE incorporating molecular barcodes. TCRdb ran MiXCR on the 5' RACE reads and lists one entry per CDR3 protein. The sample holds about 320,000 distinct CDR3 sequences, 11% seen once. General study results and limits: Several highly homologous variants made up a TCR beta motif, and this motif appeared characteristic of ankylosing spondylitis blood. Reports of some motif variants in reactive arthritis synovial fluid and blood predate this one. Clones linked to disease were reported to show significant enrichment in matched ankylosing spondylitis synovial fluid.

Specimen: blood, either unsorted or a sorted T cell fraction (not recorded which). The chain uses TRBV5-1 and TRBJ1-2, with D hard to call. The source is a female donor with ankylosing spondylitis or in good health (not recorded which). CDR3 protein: CASSLGQTIYGYTF. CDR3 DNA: TGCGCCAGCAGCTTGGGGCAGACTATCTATGGCTACACCTTC.